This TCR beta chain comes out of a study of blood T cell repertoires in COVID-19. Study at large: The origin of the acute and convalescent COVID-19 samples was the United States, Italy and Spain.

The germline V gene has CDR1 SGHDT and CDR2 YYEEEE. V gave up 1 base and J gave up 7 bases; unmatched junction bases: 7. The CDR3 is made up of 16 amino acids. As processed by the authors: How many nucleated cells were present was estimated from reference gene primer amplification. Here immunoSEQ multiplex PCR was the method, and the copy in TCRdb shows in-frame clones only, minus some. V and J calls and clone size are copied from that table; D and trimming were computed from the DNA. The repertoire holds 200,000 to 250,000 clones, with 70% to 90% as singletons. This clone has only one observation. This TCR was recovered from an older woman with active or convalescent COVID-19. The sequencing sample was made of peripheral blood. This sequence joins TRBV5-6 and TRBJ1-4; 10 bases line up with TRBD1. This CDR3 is CASSLWGQGKGEKLFF. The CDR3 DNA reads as TGTGCCAGCAGCTTGTGGGGACAGGGGAAGGGTGAAAAACTGTTTTTT.